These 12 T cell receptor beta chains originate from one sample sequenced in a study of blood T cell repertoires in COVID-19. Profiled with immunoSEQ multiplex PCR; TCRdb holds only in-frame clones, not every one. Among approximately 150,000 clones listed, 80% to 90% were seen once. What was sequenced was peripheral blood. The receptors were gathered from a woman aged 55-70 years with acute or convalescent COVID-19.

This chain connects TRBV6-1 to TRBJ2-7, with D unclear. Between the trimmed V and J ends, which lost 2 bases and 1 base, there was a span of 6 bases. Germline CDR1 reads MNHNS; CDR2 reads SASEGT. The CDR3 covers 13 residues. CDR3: CASSEPVSYEQYF. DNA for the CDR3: TGTGCCAGCAGTGAACCGGTTTCCTACGAGCAGTACTTC.

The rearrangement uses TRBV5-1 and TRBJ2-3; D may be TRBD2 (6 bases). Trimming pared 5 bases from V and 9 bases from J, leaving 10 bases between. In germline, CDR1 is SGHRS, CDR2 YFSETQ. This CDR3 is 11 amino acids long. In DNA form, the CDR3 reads TGCGCCAGCAGGGGGGACTGGACGCAGTATTTT. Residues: CASRGDWTQYF.

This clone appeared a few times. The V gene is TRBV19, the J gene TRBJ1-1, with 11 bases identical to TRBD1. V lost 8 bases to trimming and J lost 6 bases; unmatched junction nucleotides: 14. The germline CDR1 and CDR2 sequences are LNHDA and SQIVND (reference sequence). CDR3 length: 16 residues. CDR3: CASLRSLGQGDAEAFF. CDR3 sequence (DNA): TGTGCCAGTCTCCGCTCCTTGGGACAGGGGGATGCTGAAGCTTTCTTT.

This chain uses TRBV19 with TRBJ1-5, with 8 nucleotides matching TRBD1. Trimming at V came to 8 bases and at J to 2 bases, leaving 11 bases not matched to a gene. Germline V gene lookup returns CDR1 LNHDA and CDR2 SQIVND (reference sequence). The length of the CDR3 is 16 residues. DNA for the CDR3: TGTGCCAGTCAAGTAACAGGGGGAGTCGGCAATCAGCCCCAGCATTTT. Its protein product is CASQVTGGVGNQPQHF.

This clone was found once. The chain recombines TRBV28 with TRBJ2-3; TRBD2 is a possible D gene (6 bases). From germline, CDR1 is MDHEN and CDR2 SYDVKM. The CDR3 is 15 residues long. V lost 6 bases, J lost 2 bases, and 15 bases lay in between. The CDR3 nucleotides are TGTGCCAGCAGCCACGGGGGAACCAACACAGATACGCAGTATTTT. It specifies CASSHGGTNTDTQYF.

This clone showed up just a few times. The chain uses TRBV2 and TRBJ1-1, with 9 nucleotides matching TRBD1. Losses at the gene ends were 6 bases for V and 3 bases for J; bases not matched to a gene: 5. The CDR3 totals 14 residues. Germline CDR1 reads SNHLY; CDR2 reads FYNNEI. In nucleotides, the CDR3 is TGTGCCAGCAGCTTTCGACAGGGGGACACTGAAGCTTTCTTT. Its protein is CASSFRQGDTEAFF.

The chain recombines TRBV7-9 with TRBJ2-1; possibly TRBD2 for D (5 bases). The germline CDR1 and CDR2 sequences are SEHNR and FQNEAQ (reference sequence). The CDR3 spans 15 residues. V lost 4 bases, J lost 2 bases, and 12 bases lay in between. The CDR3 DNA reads TGTGCCAGCAGCTCATGGACTTTACCCTACAATGAGCAGTTCTTC. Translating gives CASSSWTLPYNEQFF.

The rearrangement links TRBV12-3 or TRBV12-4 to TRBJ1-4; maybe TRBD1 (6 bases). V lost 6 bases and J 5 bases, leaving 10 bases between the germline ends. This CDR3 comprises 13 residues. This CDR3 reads CASRPDSNEKLFF. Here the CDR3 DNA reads TGTGCCAGCAGACCGGACAGCAATGAAAAACTGTTTTTT.

CDR3 loop: CASSWQSGVPGNTIYF. The DNA for the CDR3 is TGTGCCAGCAGTTGGCAATCAGGGGTTCCTGGAAACACCATATATTTT. The gene calls are TRBV6-5 and TRBJ1-3, with D possibly matching TRBD1 (6 bases). Trimming removed 4 bases at V and 2 bases at J, with 15 bases between. Germline CDR1 reads MNHEY; CDR2 reads SVGAGI. The CDR3 totals 16 residues.

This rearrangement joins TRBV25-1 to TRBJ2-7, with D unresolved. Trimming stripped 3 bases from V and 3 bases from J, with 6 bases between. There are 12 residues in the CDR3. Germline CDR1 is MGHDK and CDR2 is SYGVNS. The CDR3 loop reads CASSDPYYEQYF. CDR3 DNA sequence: TGTGCCAGCAGTGACCCTTACTACGAGCAGTACTTC.

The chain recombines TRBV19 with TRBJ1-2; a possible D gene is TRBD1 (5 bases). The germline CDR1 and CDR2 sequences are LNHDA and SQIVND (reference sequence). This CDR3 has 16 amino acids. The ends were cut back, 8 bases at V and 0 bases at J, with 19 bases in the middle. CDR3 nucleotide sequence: TGTGCCAGTGGTGAGGAGGGGAACGCTCCTAACTATGGCTACACCTTC. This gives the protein CASGEEGNAPNYGYTF.

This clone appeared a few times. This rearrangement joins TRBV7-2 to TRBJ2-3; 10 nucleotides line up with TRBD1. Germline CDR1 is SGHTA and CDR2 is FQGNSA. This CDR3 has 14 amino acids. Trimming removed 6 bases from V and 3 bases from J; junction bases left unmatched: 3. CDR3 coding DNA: TGTGCCAGCAGTTGGGACAGGGGAACAGATACGCAGTATTTT. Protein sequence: CASSWDRGTDTQYF.